What follows are 19 T cell receptor beta chains derived from one specimen sequenced in a study of radiation and T cells in renal cell carcinoma. Stated time point: blood 2 weeks post-SBRT. Indicated treatment: 15 Gy SBRT to primary tumor, nephrectomy 4 weeks later. Data came from immunoSEQ multiplex PCR; TCRdb stores just in-frame clones and leaves some out. The repertoire consists of some 120,000 clones, with 81% occurring once and the leading ten covering approximately 2%. The input for sequencing was blood, taken from a patient whose treatment included radiotherapy and nephrectomy. Every receptor here comes from a woman aged 60-75 years with renal cell carcinoma.

This clone appeared once. This rearrangement joins TRBV9 to TRBJ1-2, with 9 bases identical to TRBD1. J lost 8 bases, V lost 0 bases, and 8 bases had no gene match. Germline V gene sequence: CDR1 SGDLS, CDR2 YYNGEE. This CDR3 region has 15 residues. CDR3: CASSVAGTGSRGYTF. The DNA for the CDR3 is TGTGCCAGCAGCGTAGCTGGGACAGGGTCGAGGGGCTACACCTTC.

The chain joins TRBV19 to TRBJ2-2, with 7 bases aligning to TRBD1. The length of the CDR3 is 16 residues. With 6 bases clipped from V and 0 bases from J, the junction kept 7 bases outside the gene matches. Germline loops: CDR1 LNHDA, CDR2 SQIVND (reference sequence). The CDR3 sequence is CASSFSTGTNTGELFF. The CDR3 DNA reads TGTGCCAGTAGCTTTTCGACAGGGACGAACACCGGGGAGCTGTTTTTT.

This chain connects TRBV6-5 to TRBJ1-1; no clear D gene. Germline V lookup: CDR1 MNHEY, CDR2 SVGAGI. The V end was cut by 0 bases, the J end by 1 base, with 9 bases between. This CDR3 region has 15 residues. The DNA of the CDR3 is TGTGCCAGCAGTTACTCTGGTTACTCGAACACTGAAGCTTTCTTT. Protein product: CASSYSGYSNTEAFF.

The V call is TRBV21-1, the J call TRBJ2-3; the DNA was not compared with TRBD2, the D call given in the table. TRBV21-1 is shown as a pseudogene. The CDR3 contains 11 residues. The CDR3 is CASTGRDTQYF. The CDR3 DNA reads as TGTGCCAGCACGGGAAGGGATACGCAGTATTTT.

The rearrangement joins TRBV18 to TRBJ1-3; tentatively, D is TRBD1 (5 bases). Per the germline V gene, CDR1 is KGHSH and CDR2 is LQKENI. This CDR3 is 15 amino acids long. Trimming cost V 0 bases and J 6 bases, with 12 bases left between them. Here the CDR3 DNA reads TGTGCCAGCTCACCACCGTACGGGGCCTTAAACACCATATATTTT. Encoded protein: CASSPPYGALNTIYF.

The V gene is TRBV14, the J gene TRBJ2-7, with TRBD1 matching 7 bases. This CDR3 has 14 residues. The V gene's germline CDR1 is SGHDN and CDR2 FVKESK. Losses at the gene ends were 6 bases for V and 3 bases for J; bases not matched to a gene: 8. CDR3 in amino acids: CASRPTGFYYEQYF. The CDR3 DNA is TGTGCCAGCAGGCCGACAGGGTTCTACTACGAGCAGTACTTC.

J is TRBJ2-1 and V is TRBV5-1; D is unclear. The CDR3 is 15 amino acids. Trimming cost V 0 bases and J 3 bases, with 10 bases left between them. Germline-derived CDR1 and CDR2 are SGHRS and YFSETQ. The CDR3 DNA is TGCGCCAGCAGCTTGGACGGAGATAGCTACAATGAGCAGTTCTTC. It yields the protein CASSLDGDSYNEQFF.

This chain connects TRBV2 to TRBJ2-2, with D maybe TRBD1 (5 bases). Trimming cost V 4 bases and J 5 bases, with 11 bases left between them. From germline, CDR1 is SNHLY and CDR2 FYNNEI. The CDR3 length is 14 residues. The CDR3 is CASSVGVGTGELFF. CDR3 nucleotides: TGTGCCAGCAGTGTAGGGGTGGGTACCGGGGAGCTGTTTTTT.

V gene TRBV19 combines with J gene TRBJ1-5, with TRBD1 identical over 8 bases. Germline-derived CDR1 and CDR2 are LNHDA and SQIVND (reference sequence). The ends lost 6 bases at V and 4 bases at J; junction bases unmatched: 11. The CDR3 is 16 amino acids. The CDR3 region is CASRTDRARENQPQHF. CDR3 in DNA: TGTGCCAGTAGAACGGACAGGGCGCGGGAAAATCAGCCCCAGCATTTT.

This rearrangement joins TRBV27 to TRBJ2-7; 12 positions agree with TRBD1. The CDR3 is made up of 17 amino acids. The trim removed 4 bases at V and 4 bases at J, leaving 11 bases unmatched. Germline V gene sequence: CDR1 MNHEY, CDR2 SMNVEV (reference sequence). The CDR3 sequence is CASSSIRDRGPGYEQYF. CDR3 DNA sequence: TGTGCCAGCAGTTCCATCCGGGACAGGGGGCCGGGGTACGAGCAGTACTTC.

The chain has TRBV18 and TRBJ1-2; maybe TRBD1 (6 bases). The CDR3 length is 18 residues. V lost 0 bases and J lost 1, with 18 bases in between. The V gene's germline CDR1 is KGHSH and CDR2 LQKENI. As DNA, the CDR3 is TGTGCCAGCTCACCACCGGGTATGGACAGCCCTAGTAACTATGGCTACACCTTC. Encoded protein: CASSPPGMDSPSNYGYTF.

The chain has TRBV30 and TRBJ1-3; unclear D gene. The V end was cut by 4 bases, the J end by 0 bases, with 7 bases between. There are 13 residues in the CDR3. The germline V gene has CDR1 GTSNPN and CDR2 SVGIG (reference sequence). The CDR3 bases are TGTGCCTGGAACCGGAACTCTGGAAACACCATATATTTT. Translating it yields CAWNRNSGNTIYF.

The rearrangement uses TRBV14 and TRBJ1-4; perhaps TRBD1 as D (5 bases). Looked up from germline, CDR1 is SGHDN and CDR2 is FVKESK. CDR3 length: 18 residues. V was pared by 4 bases and J by 6 bases, with 24 bases between. The CDR3 protein is CASSRLGVGAFVDEKLFF. CDR3 DNA: TGTGCCAGCAGCCGTCTGGGGGTTGGGGCGTTCGTAGATGAAAAACTGTTTTTT.

The chain has TRBV7-6 and TRBJ1-1; 10 nucleotides align to TRBD1. Germline lookup yields CDR1 SGHVS and CDR2 FNYEAQ. The CDR3 totals 16 residues. Trimming at V came to 3 bases and at J to 1 base, leaving 5 bases not matched to a gene. CDR3 protein: CASSLMTGGTNTEAFF. CDR3 DNA: TGTGCCAGCAGCTTGATGACAGGGGGCACGAACACTGAAGCTTTCTTT.

This clone has just one count. The chain combines TRBV5-6 with TRBJ2-1; 9 nucleotides line up with TRBD2. Trimming removed 3 bases from V and 6 bases from J; junction bases left unmatched: 10. Germline V gene data show CDR1 as SGHDT and CDR2 as YYEEEE. This CDR3 is built from 16 residues. The CDR3 loop is CASSSPWRGGLNEQFF. The DNA of the CDR3 is TGTGCCAGCAGCTCTCCCTGGCGGGGGGGCCTCAATGAGCAGTTCTTC. Full variable domain (rest looked up from reference TRBV5-6 and TRBJ2-1): DAGVTQSPTHLIKTRGQQVTLRCSPKSGHDTVSWYQQALGQGPQFIFQYYEEEERQRGNFPDRFSGHQFPNYSSELNVNALLLGDSALYLCASSSPWRGGLNEQFFGPGTRLTVL.

The chain uses TRBV10-3 and TRBJ2-4, with D tentatively TRBD2 (5 bases). Germline CDR1 and CDR2: ENHRY and SYGVKD. CDR3 size: 13 residues. V lost 6 bases and J lost 8, with 14 bases in between. The chain's CDR3 is CAISGLTRDIQYF. CDR3 nucleotides: TGTGCCATCAGCGGACTCACGAGGGACATTCAGTACTTC.

In DNA, the CDR3 is TGTGCCATCAGTGAGTTGGGACAGGGGAACAATGAGCAGTTCTTC. It is translated as CAISELGQGNNEQFF. The V gene is TRBV10-3, the J gene TRBJ2-1; 10 bases map to TRBD1. With V trimmed by 1 base and J by 5 bases, 2 bases remained unmatched. The germline V gene encodes CDR1 ENHRY and CDR2 SYGVKD. The CDR3 runs to 15 residues.

The chain couples TRBV5-4 to TRBJ2-3; D possibly uses TRBD1 or TRBD2 (6 bases each). Germline V gene data show CDR1 as SGHNT and CDR2 as YYREEE (reference sequence). Trimming removed 6 bases from V and 2 bases from J, with 16 bases in between. This CDR3 is 15 amino acids long. CDR3 bases: TGTGCCAGCACCCCAGGGGCGGGGCTCACAGATACGCAGTATTTT. Its protein is CASTPGAGLTDTQYF.

In its sample, this clone was seen a few times. The rearrangement joins TRBV11-2 to TRBJ1-1; TRBD1 might be the D (5 bases). The CDR3 is made up of 13 amino acids. The V end was cut by 5 bases, the J end by 5 bases, with 12 bases between. Germline CDR1 reads SGHAT; CDR2 reads FQNNGV. The CDR3 region has the DNA TGTGCCAGCAGCCTGACAGCCCAGACTGAAGCTTTCTTT. Protein product: CASSLTAQTEAFF.